This T cell receptor (beta chain) appears in the sequencing data of a study of T cell repertoires in cytomegalovirus infection (dated by TCRdb to 2018 to 2020). In the study overall: Because public TCR beta signatures pointed to carriage of CMV infection together with the matching HLA type, the HLA type of each donor mattered for the analysis.

Notes on this clonotype: The target of this receptor is not known. No quality values exist for individual bases; no much larger clone is one base distant.

General findings and caveats noted by the study authors: Carriers of CMV infection plus the relevant HLA type were discriminated by the cumulative frequency of public TCR beta family members in the study cohort and in an independent roughly 340-donor cohort. In the ex vivo response, HLA-C-restricted CMV-specific TCR beta clonotypes were dominant, and in two of eight donors the single most frequent clonotype came from this HLA-C-restricted group.

TCRdb shows the sequencer as Illumina HiSeq 1500. TCRdb reworked the public reads: Q25 trimming with fastp, MiXCR clone assembly, productive beta chains retained. Each CDR3 protein gets just one entry, which takes the most common genes and DNA from the rows behind it. The sample profile shows 740,000 or so distinct CDR3 sequences; 35% to 45% of them were found once. 2.5% to 3.5% of the sample comes from the top ten. Trimmed from V: 5 bases; trimmed from J: 5 bases; junction bases lacking a gene match: 9. The CDR3 numbers 15 residues from cysteine through phenylalanine. Kept here is only the CDR3 DNA, which spans 45 bases and is read in frame from base 1. The germline V gene (reference sequence) specifies MNHNY as CDR1 and SVGAGI as CDR2.

The sequence derives from a human donor in good health (CMV status not recorded). Some clones in this sample may be carry-over from other donors' samples. This receptor chain uses TRBV6-6 and TRBJ2-5; TRBD2 lines up with 9 middle nucleotides. Sequences were obtained from PBMCs. The DNA sequence follows: TGTGCCAGCAGTCTCCTAGCGGGAATATCTGAGACCCAGTACTTC. Translated, it gives CASSLLAGISETQYF.